This T cell receptor (beta chain) is from a study of blood T cell repertoires in COVID-19. Original handling: Estimated nucleated cell counts came from reference gene primer amplification. Assay used: immunoSEQ multiplex PCR; TCRdb lists only in-frame clones, some missing. The V and J calls and clone size were taken over from that table, and D and trimming were inferred from the DNA. The sample consists of approximately 300,000 clones, 70% to 90% of them appearing once. The V and J ends lost 2 bases and 6 bases respectively, with 19 bases between them. This CDR3 region has 16 residues. The V gene's germline CDR1 is MRHNA and CDR2 SNTAGT.

The clonotype comes from a woman in her 50s with COVID-19, enrolled during active disease. The sequencing sample was made of peripheral blood. V is TRBV6-4 and J is TRBJ1-1; maybe TRBD1 (6 bases). The CDR3 spells CASSDDPTGALSEAFF. CDR3 sequence (DNA): TGTGCCAGCAGTGACGATCCGACAGGAGCCCTCTCTGAAGCTTTCTTT.